The 27 T cell receptor beta chains given below trace back to one sample, sequenced in a study of cytomegalovirus exposure and HLA in healthy donors. With 60 Vbeta and 13 Jbeta primers, the PCR was carried out. Here immunoSEQ multiplex PCR was the method, and the copy in TCRdb shows in-frame clones only, minus some. This sample yields over 150,000 clones, of which around three quarters are seen a single time; roughly 2% belongs to the top ten. The sample comprised PBMCs. The receptor set was obtained from a man aged 40-49 years in good health and CMV-seronegative.

This chain connects TRBV6-6 to TRBJ2-5, with 8 positions matching TRBD1. The CDR3 length is 15 residues. V shed 5 bases and J 5 bases; nucleotides not matched to a gene: 10. The germline CDR1 and CDR2 sequences are MNHNY and SVGAGI (reference sequence). The CDR3 here is CASSLTGTGGETQYF. The CDR3 DNA sequence: TGTGCCAGCAGTCTAACCGGGACAGGAGGGGAGACCCAGTACTTC.

This clone showed up just once. The chain combines TRBV6-5 with TRBJ2-1, with D perhaps matching TRBD2 (6 bases). CDR1 is MNHEY, CDR2 SVGAGI, per germline. The CDR3 extends over 15 amino acids. V lost 0 bases and J lost 3, with 9 bases in between. For the CDR3, the DNA is TGTGCCAGCAGTTACTCTGCGGGATACTACAATGAGCAGTTCTTC. Protein sequence: CASSYSAGYYNEQFF.

The chain links TRBV5-1 to TRBJ2-1; the D gene is possibly TRBD1 (6 bases). The CDR3 sequence is 13 residues long. The germline CDR1 and CDR2 sequences are SGHRS and YFSETQ. With 2 bases removed from V and 8 bases from J, the gap between germline ends came to 11 bases. The CDR3 DNA reads as TGCGCCAGCAGCTTCGACAGGAACGATGAGCAGTTCTTC. Protein sequence: CASSFDRNDEQFF.

This clone was recorded a few times. The CDR3 loop is CASSNMASGYNEQFF. The CDR3 bases are TGTGCCAGTAGTAACATGGCTAGCGGCTACAATGAGCAGTTCTTC. The chain has TRBV19 and TRBJ2-1; the match to TRBD2 covers 7 bases. There are 15 residues in the CDR3. V lost 4 bases, J lost 3 bases, and 6 bases stayed unmatched. From germline, CDR1 is LNHDA and CDR2 SQIVND (reference sequence). Based on the CDR3 plus reference TRBV19 and TRBJ2-1, the full variable domain is DGGITQSPKYLFRKEGQNVTLSCEQNLNHDAMYWYRQDPGQGLRLIYYSQIVNDFQKGDIAEGYSVSREKKESFPLTVTSAQKNPTAFYLCASSNMASGYNEQFFGPGTRLTVL.

This chain joins TRBV7-9 and TRBJ2-3, with 10 bases identical to TRBD2. The germline gives CDR1 SEHNR, CDR2 FQNEAQ (reference sequence). This CDR3 contains 17 residues. Trimming at V came to 5 bases and at J to 4 bases, leaving 12 bases not matched to a gene. CDR3 nucleotide sequence: TGTGCCAGCAGCACCGGTTTGGGAGCGGGAGGGCCAGATACGCAGTATTTT. This codes for CASSTGLGAGGPDTQYF.

The J gene is TRBJ2-5, the V gene TRBV7-2; 14 nucleotides match TRBD2. The length of the CDR3 is 17 residues. V lost 5 bases to trimming and J lost 5 bases; unmatched junction nucleotides: 10. The germline gives CDR1 SGHTA, CDR2 FQGNSA. The CDR3 nucleotides read TGTGCCAGCAGCCCGGGACTAGCGGGAGTGGCGCGGGAGACCCAGTACTTC. It specifies CASSPGLAGVARETQYF.

The genes are TRBV28 and TRBJ1-3; TRBD1 matches at 7 bases. Germline V lookup: CDR1 MDHEN, CDR2 SYDVKM. Germline trimming cut 5 bases from V and 1 base from J; bases unmatched to any gene: 14. This CDR3 spans 18 amino acids. CDR3 sequence: CASSPPGEGAVSGNTIYF. CDR3 DNA: TGTGCCAGCAGTCCCCCGGGTGAGGGGGCTGTGTCTGGAAACACCATATATTTT.

The genes are TRBV28 and TRBJ2-7, with D possibly TRBD1 on 6 matching bases. The CDR3 consists of 13 residues. V was clipped by 6 bases and J by 4 bases, with 13 bases between them. CDR1 and CDR2 (germline): MDHEN, SYDVKM. Written as DNA, the CDR3 is TGTGCCAGCAGCCCCGGGACAAAATACGAGCAGTACTTC. This translates into CASSPGTKYEQYF.

The gene calls are TRBV6-1 and TRBJ1-2; a possible D gene is TRBD1 (5 bases). The CDR3 is made up of 14 amino acids. The germline V and J ends were trimmed by 6 bases and 6 bases, with 17 bases remaining between them. Germline V CDR1 and CDR2: MNHNS, SASEGT. The CDR3 loop is CASSGREAKNGYTF. CDR3 in DNA: TGTGCCAGCAGCGGCAGGGAAGCGAAAAATGGCTACACCTTC.

The J gene is TRBJ1-2, the V gene TRBV28, with D possibly being TRBD1 (5 bases). The germline V gene encodes CDR1 MDHEN and CDR2 SYDVKM. This CDR3 has 15 amino acids. V was cut by 5 bases and J by 0 bases, with 13 bases left in between. For the CDR3, the DNA is TGTGCCAGCAGTCGAACAGGAGATACTAACTATGGCTACACCTTC. Translation: CASSRTGDTNYGYTF.

The genes are TRBV5-8 and TRBJ2-5; D ambiguous. V was shortened by 2 bases and J by 7 bases, with 6 bases between the two germline ends. Germline lookup yields CDR1 SGHTS and CDR2 YDEGEE. There are 11 residues in the CDR3. CDR3 in amino acids: CASSFLRTQYF. CDR3 bases: TGTGCCAGCAGCTTTCTGCGGACCCAGTACTTC.

The J gene is TRBJ1-6, the V gene TRBV4-1; weak D call: TRBD1 (6 bases). V was pared by 0 bases and J by 10 bases, with 19 bases between. Germline V gene sequence: CDR1 MGHRA, CDR2 YSYEKL. The CDR3 is 17 amino acids. The CDR3 nucleotides read TGCGCCAGCAGCCAAGAAAGGTCAGGGGCAGGTGGCTCACCCCTCCACTTT. Translating it yields CASSQERSGAGGSPLHF.

The chain joins TRBV6-5 to TRBJ2-3; 7 bases are shared with TRBD1. Germline assignment: CDR1 MNHEY and CDR2 SVGAGI. Trimming at V came to 5 bases and at J to 4 bases, leaving 3 bases not matched to a gene. The CDR3 is 13 amino acids. CDR3 in amino acids: CASSRQGADTQYF. For the CDR3, the DNA is TGTGCCAGCAGTAGACAGGGCGCAGATACGCAGTATTTT.

As to this clone: One end of the junction varies from germline; a read error may be responsible. This rearrangement joins TRBV25-1 to TRBJ2-6, with D tentatively TRBD1 (7 bases). CDR3 size: 16 residues. Germline V gene lookup returns CDR1 MGHDK and CDR2 SYGVNS. The CDR3 here is CATQGGPRSGANGLTF. CDR3 sequence (DNA): TGTGCCACCCAGGGGGGCCCTCGCTCTGGGGCCAACGGCCTGACTTTC.

This clone was recorded once. This chain uses TRBV7-2 with TRBJ2-5, with 8 nucleotides matching TRBD2. CDR3 length: 16 residues. CDR1 is SGHTA and CDR2 is FQGNSA in the germline V gene. With V trimmed by 5 bases and J by 2 bases, 10 bases remained unmatched. The CDR3 sequence is CASSPGGVNLQETQYF. The CDR3 DNA is TGTGCCAGCAGCCCGGGGGGGGTTAACCTACAAGAGACCCAGTACTTC. Combining the CDR3 with reference TRBV7-2 and TRBJ2-5 gives the whole variable domain GAGVSQSPSNKVTEKGKDVELRCDPISGHTALYWYRQSLGQGLEFLIYFQGNSAPDKSGLPSDRFSAERTGGSVSTLTIQRTQQEDSAVYLCASSPGGVNLQETQYFGPGTRLLVL.

The chain recombines TRBV19 with TRBJ2-1, with 7 nucleotides matching TRBD2. CDR3 length equals 15 residues. The V segment lost 5 bases and the J segment 3 bases; nucleotides outside the gene matches: 7. The germline gives CDR1 LNHDA, CDR2 SQIVND (reference sequence). CDR3 bases: TGTGCCAGTAGTCCCAATGGGGGGGGCTACAATGAGCAGTTCTTC. Protein: CASSPNGGGYNEQFF.

This rearrangement joins TRBV5-1 to TRBJ2-1; D perhaps matches TRBD2 (5 bases). CDR3 length: 15 residues. In germline, CDR1 is SGHRS, CDR2 YFSETQ. The V gene lost 4 bases and the J gene lost 0 bases, with 11 bases spanning the gap. CDR3 amino acids: CASSLDSSSYNEQFF. CDR3 DNA: TGCGCCAGCAGCCTGGACTCTAGCTCCTACAATGAGCAGTTCTTC.

The V gene is TRBV30, the J gene TRBJ2-3; no clear D gene. This CDR3 contains 13 residues. The V gene's germline CDR1 is GTSNPN and CDR2 SVGIG (reference sequence). V was trimmed by 4 bases and J by 0 bases, leaving 8 bases between them. This chain's CDR3 is CAWTRGSTDTQYF. DNA of the CDR3: TGTGCCTGGACTAGAGGTAGCACAGATACGCAGTATTTT.

The chain joins TRBV28 to TRBJ1-2; maybe TRBD1 (6 bases). V gave up 5 bases and J gave up 1 base, with 17 bases separating them. The germline gives CDR1 MDHEN, CDR2 SYDVKM. The CDR3 runs to 16 residues. CDR3 region: CASSITPRGRNYGYTF. CDR3 sequence (DNA): TGTGCCAGCAGTATCACCCCCAGGGGCCGTAACTATGGCTACACCTTC.

The table lists this clone with a few counts. A read error is possible here, since a much larger clone lies one base away. The CDR3 coding sequence is TGTGCCAGCAGCTATAGTCCCCGGGACAGGATCTCTGGGGCCAACGTCCTGACTTTC. It yields the protein CASSYSPRDRISGANVLTF. The chain couples TRBV7-9 to TRBJ2-6; 8 bases agree with TRBD1. Germline loops: CDR1 SEHNR, CDR2 FQNEAQ (reference sequence). The CDR3 has 19 residues. After removal of 4 bases from V and 0 bases from J, the junction contained 11 bases not matched to a gene.

The chain has TRBV5-6 and TRBJ2-7; no definite D call. The CDR3 has 15 residues. Germline V gives CDR1 SGHDT, CDR2 YYEEEE. The germline V and J ends were trimmed by 4 bases and 3 bases, with 17 bases remaining between them. This chain's CDR3 is CASSGPHRGLYEQYF. In nucleotides, the CDR3 is TGTGCCAGCAGCGGGCCCCATCGTGGGCTCTACGAGCAGTACTTC.

This clone was seen once. The chain recombines TRBV4-1 with TRBJ2-4, with 10 bases identical to TRBD2. This CDR3 contains 17 residues. The V gene end was trimmed by 0 bases and the J gene end by 2 bases; junction bases not matched to a gene: 4. Germline CDR1 MGHRA, CDR2 YSYEKL. This chain's CDR3 is CASSQDQLAGTKNIQYF. The CDR3 region has the DNA TGCGCCAGCAGCCAAGATCAACTAGCGGGAACCAAAAACATTCAGTACTTC.

V usage is TRBV7-2 and J usage is TRBJ2-7; the match to TRBD2 covers 7 bases. The CDR3 consists of 15 residues. Per germline, CDR1 SGHTA and CDR2 FQGNSA. V dropped 1 base and J dropped 5; count of bases not matched to a gene: 8. The CDR3 region has the DNA TGTGCCAGCAGCTTAGTGGGGGGAGGGTCACACGAGCAGTACTTC. As protein: CASSLVGGGSHEQYF.

The chain employs TRBV4-2 and TRBJ2-2; 9 bases match TRBD1. Germline V gene data show CDR1 as LGHNA and CDR2 as YNFKEQ. Trimming at V came to 7 bases and at J to 0 bases, leaving 3 bases not matched to a gene. The CDR3 consists of 15 residues. CDR3 bases: TGTGCCAGCACCGGGGACAGGGCGAACACCGGGGAGCTGTTTTTT. Its translation is CASTGDRANTGELFF.

This chain joins TRBV6-1 and TRBJ1-1; D is unresolved. V was clipped by 3 bases and J by 6 bases, with 14 bases between them. CDR3 length equals 14 residues. The V gene's germline CDR1 is MNHNS and CDR2 SASEGT. Here the CDR3 DNA reads TGTGCCAGCAGTGATAGGCAGGCCGATTCTGAAGCTTTCTTT. Its translation: CASSDRQADSEAFF.

The chain uses TRBV6-6 and TRBJ2-3; D is possibly TRBD2 (6 bases). Germline values: CDR1 MNHNY, CDR2 SVGAGI (reference sequence). The CDR3 is made up of 16 amino acids. V shed 4 bases and J shed 2 bases, with 16 bases lying between them. This CDR3 is CASSFGVRGTTDTQYF. The CDR3 DNA follows: TGTGCCAGCAGTTTTGGGGTTCGCGGGACCACAGATACGCAGTATTTT.

The chain couples TRBV5-5 to TRBJ2-7; possibly TRBD1 for D (5 bases). V was cut by 4 bases and J by 5 bases, with 19 bases left in between. The CDR3 runs to 15 residues. Germline V gene sequence: CDR1 SGHKS, CDR2 YYEKEE (reference sequence). CDR3 residues: CASSLDTYTRDEQYF. The CDR3 DNA follows: TGTGCCAGCAGCCTGGACACATACACCCGGGACGAGCAGTACTTC.